These 21 T cell receptor beta chains were all obtained from the same sample, sequenced in a study of T cells in Graves' hyperthyroidism and ophthalmopathy (dated by TCRdb to about 2019). The library was generated by multiplex PCR. Sequencing was performed on an Illumina HiSeq 2000. The TCR beta CDR3 regions were amplified from RNA transcripts. For the first round of RT-PCR on the TCR CDR3, the HTBI primer set was used together with the Qiagen OneStep RT-PCR kit. TCRdb reprocessing: public reads trimmed at Q25 with fastp, clones called with MiXCR, in-frame beta chains kept. A single entry per CDR3 protein holds the most common genes and DNA from its merged rows. This sample lists around 540,000 distinct CDR3 sequences; approximately 44% were detected once. The ten largest make up about 7.9% of the sample. The material sequenced was peripheral blood or thyroid tissue (not recorded which). The receptor set was obtained from a young woman with Graves' hyperthyroidism. Donor details come from another sample of the same person, matched by shared clones.

The CDR3 nucleotides are TGTGCCAGTAGTAAGGCCCAGGGGGTTTATTCCTACGAGCAGTACTTC. This translates into CASSKAQGVYSYEQYF. V is TRBV19 and J is TRBJ2-7; 7 bases fit TRBD1. The junction had 10 bases not matched to a gene; V was cut back by 4 bases and J by 1 base. The germline gives CDR1 LNHDA, CDR2 SQIVND (reference sequence). CDR3 length equals 16 residues.

This chain joins TRBV12-3 or TRBV12-4 and TRBJ1-1, with D uncertain. The CDR3 length is 13 residues. Between the trimmed V and J ends, which lost 5 bases and 8 bases, there was a span of 15 bases. In nucleotides, the CDR3 is TGTGCCAGCAGTCCACCGACAAGGACCGAAGCTTTCTTT. It encodes CASSPPTRTEAFF.

The chain has TRBV7-2 and TRBJ1-5; D is unclear. CDR1 SGHTA and CDR2 FQGNSA come from the germline V gene. The V end was cut by 0 bases, the J end by 9 bases, with 12 bases between. The CDR3 spans 14 residues. As DNA, the CDR3 is TGTGCCAGCAGCTTAGCGTCCCCGGAGGGGCCCCAGCATTTT. This codes for CASSLASPEGPQHF.

The rearrangement links TRBV10-3 to TRBJ2-7; D is uncertain. The CDR3 has 12 residues. Germline V gives CDR1 ENHRY, CDR2 SYGVKD. The V end was cut by 4 bases, the J end by 7 bases, with 11 bases between. In DNA, the CDR3 is TGTGCCATCAGTGCCCATGACGGTGAGCAGTACTTC. Encoded protein: CAISAHDGEQYF.

Concerning this clonotype: Just one base apart from a much larger clone, this may be a read error. The chain is built from TRBV2 and TRBJ1-4, with D perhaps matching TRBD1 (5 bases). The CDR3 is 15 amino acids. CDR1 is SNHLY and CDR2 is FYNNEI in the germline V gene. The CDR3 bases are TGTGCCATCAGTGAACGGAGAGGGGCTGGAGAAAAACTGTTTTTT. It is translated as CAISERRGAGEKLFF.

About this clonotype itself: As the CDR3 is not closed by the conserved phenylalanine or tryptophan, this likely results from a read error. Because the CDR3's place on the DNA is in doubt, the DNA is left out and the CDR3 is given as listed by TCRdb. CDR3 residues: CATSDFGINY. The chain is built from TRBV24-1 and TRBJ1-6. Germline-derived CDR1 and CDR2 are KGHDR and SFDVKD. The CDR3 is 10 residues long, ends included.

This clonotype came up many times. CDR3 nucleotides: TGCAGTGCTAGATCCAACAATGAGGAAAAACTGTTTTTT. Protein sequence: CSARSNNEEKLFF. The chain couples TRBV20-1 to TRBJ1-4; unclear D gene. The V end was cut by 2 bases, the J end by 8 bases, with 12 bases between. Germline assignment: CDR1 DFQATT and CDR2 SNEGSKA (reference sequence). This CDR3 is built from 13 residues.

The chain couples TRBV29-1 to TRBJ2-5; perhaps TRBD1 as D (5 bases). This CDR3 has 11 residues. Trimming stripped 7 bases from V and 5 bases from J, with 11 bases between. Germline CDR1 and CDR2: SQVTM and ANQGSEA. CDR3 residues: CSGQRQETQYF. DNA of the CDR3: TGCAGCGGACAGCGCCAGGAGACCCAGTACTTC.

This chain connects TRBV7-8 to TRBJ1-5, with D possibly matching TRBD1 (5 bases). CDR1 is SGHVS, CDR2 FQNEAQ, per germline. This CDR3 comprises 15 residues. Trimming stripped 5 bases from V and 2 bases from J, with 13 bases between. CDR3 residues: CASSQVLQGNQPQHF. In DNA, the CDR3 is TGTGCCAGCAGCCAAGTACTACAGGGCAATCAGCCCCAGCATTTT.

This clonotype was detected only a few times. The chain combines TRBV5-4 with TRBJ1-2, with TRBD1 as a possible D gene (6 bases). Trimming left V 0 bases short and J 8 bases short, with 14 bases between. CDR3 length: 14 amino acids. CDR1 and CDR2 (germline): SGHNT, YYREEE (reference sequence). DNA of the CDR3: TGTGCCAGCAGCTTGGCCAGAGGGGGTGGCGGCTACACCTTC. Translation gives CASSLARGGGGYTF.

The genes are TRBV15 and TRBJ1-5, with D possibly being TRBD1 (6 bases). The germline CDR1 and CDR2 sequences are LNHNV and YYDKDF (reference sequence). Trimming left V 3 bases short and J 1 base short, with 13 bases between. The CDR3 contains 16 residues. The CDR3 region is CATSSAGTPSNQPQHF. In DNA form, the CDR3 reads TGTGCCACCAGCAGTGCCGGGACACCCAGCAATCAGCCCCAGCATTTT.

This chain uses TRBV9 with TRBJ1-1; D may be TRBD1 (5 bases). Trimming left V 3 bases short and J 4 bases short, with 16 bases between. CDR3 length: 15 amino acids. Per germline, CDR1 SGDLS and CDR2 YYNGEE. The CDR3 nucleotides read TGTGCCAGCAGCGAGGGACTAGCGGCGGGCACTGAAGCTTTCTTT. It translates to CASSEGLAAGTEAFF.

The chain couples TRBV9 to TRBJ2-5, with D perhaps matching TRBD2 (6 bases). V shed 4 bases and J shed 5 bases, with 15 bases lying between them. CDR1 SGDLS and CDR2 YYNGEE come from the germline V gene. The CDR3 is 14 amino acids. Written as DNA, the CDR3 is TGTGCCAGCAGCCATGGAGCGGGTTTGGAGACCCAGTACTTC. Protein sequence: CASSHGAGLETQYF.

The chain employs TRBV19 and TRBJ1-1; a possible D gene is TRBD1 (5 bases). Germline values: CDR1 LNHDA, CDR2 SQIVND (reference sequence). V lost 5 bases and J lost 0, with 13 bases in between. The CDR3 consists of 15 residues. The CDR3 region is CASSLRQTMNTEAFF. The CDR3, as DNA: TGTGCCAGTAGTCTCCGACAGACCATGAACACTGAAGCTTTCTTT.

The V gene is TRBV2, the J gene TRBJ1-2; D is perhaps TRBD1 (6 bases). The V end lost 8 bases, the J end lost 6 bases, and 19 bases lay between the germline ends. Germline-derived CDR1 and CDR2 are SNHLY and FYNNEI. The CDR3 is made up of 14 amino acids. The CDR3 here is CASFTRGAEDGYTF. The CDR3 DNA reads TGTGCCAGCTTCACCAGGGGCGCTGAGGATGGCTACACCTTC.

The rearrangement uses TRBV6-5 and TRBJ1-4, with no clear D. The CDR3 has 13 amino acids. Trimming cost V 0 bases and J 6 bases, with 5 bases left between them. Per germline, CDR1 MNHEY and CDR2 SVGAGI. The CDR3 region is CASSYSRYEKLFF. CDR3 nucleotide sequence: TGTGCCAGCAGTTACTCGCGTTATGAAAAACTGTTTTTT.

This clonotype was detected ten times or more. This sequence joins TRBV2 and TRBJ2-5, with D perhaps matching TRBD2 (5 bases). CDR3 size: 14 residues. Germline CDR1 and CDR2: SNHLY and FYNNEI. V lost 3 bases to trimming and J lost 5 bases, with 13 bases between them. CDR3 amino acids: CASSERLADETQYF. Written as DNA, the CDR3 is TGTGCCAGCAGTGAGAGGCTAGCTGATGAGACCCAGTACTTC.

This CDR3 is CASRAYSSTNEKLFF. The CDR3 DNA follows: TGTGCCAGCAGGGCCTACTCATCAACTAATGAAAAACTGTTTTTT. This chain links TRBV2 with TRBJ1-4; D not certain. Trimming removed 6 bases from V and 0 bases from J, with 11 bases in between. The CDR3 is 15 residues long. Germline CDR1 reads SNHLY; CDR2 reads FYNNEI.

Worth noting for this clonotype: A much more abundant neighbour one base away suggests this may be a read error. The rearrangement links TRBV7-2 to TRBJ2-5; D is possibly TRBD2 (5 bases). The germline V gene has CDR1 SGHTA and CDR2 FQGNSA. This CDR3 has 13 amino acids. CDR3 sequence (DNA): TGTGCCAACAGCTTAGCGTGGGAGGAGACCCAGTACTTC. This translates into CANSLAWEETQYF. The whole variable domain, filled in from reference TRBV7-2 and TRBJ2-5, reads GAGVSQSPSNKVTEKGKDVELRCDPISGHTALYWYRQSLGQGLEFLIYFQGNSAPDKSGLPSDRFSAERTGGSVSTLTIQRTQQEDSAVYLCANSLAWEETQYFGPGTRLLVL.

This rearrangement joins TRBV6-5 to TRBJ1-3; the match to TRBD1 covers 9 bases. The CDR3 is 15 residues long. Germline V gene lookup returns CDR1 MNHEY and CDR2 SVGAGI. The J segment lost 7 bases and the V segment lost 2 bases, leaving 6 bases of the junction unmatched. The CDR3, as DNA: TGTGCCAGCAGTTACGCGGGACAGGGCGCGAACACCATATATTTT. It translates to CASSYAGQGANTIYF.

The table lists this clonotype with many counts. This chain uses TRBV2 with TRBJ1-2, with 9 bases matching TRBD1. Trimming cost V 5 bases and J 6 bases; bases outside gene matches: 4. Germline V gene lookup returns CDR1 SNHLY and CDR2 FYNNEI. This CDR3 contains 13 residues. Here the CDR3 reads CASSLDRGNGYTF. The CDR3 DNA sequence: TGTGCCAGCAGTTTGGACAGGGGAAATGGCTACACCTTC.